The sequence of this T cell receptor (beta chain) was determined in a study of patients and donors after allogeneic stem cell transplantation. J gave up 0 bases and V 5 bases, and 4 bases lay outside the gene matches. CDR1 is SGHVS, CDR2 FQNEAQ, per germline. There are 17 residues in the CDR3. Using its own MiXCR run on the RT-PCR reads, TCRdb lists one record per CDR3 protein. The sample holds 920,000 or so distinct CDR3 sequences; 15% to 20% are singletons and the top ten take about 6%. This receptor was identified in a human donor who was either an allogeneic HSCT recipient or a stem cell or donor lymphocyte infusion donor (not recorded which). It is not recorded whose cells these are; they may come from a transplant donor. Sequencing used blood, either unsorted or a sorted T cell fraction (not recorded which). The chain joins TRBV7-8 to TRBJ2-7, with 16 bases fitting TRBD2. The CDR3: CASSPGLAGGSSYEQYF. CDR3 in DNA: TGTGCCAGCAGCCCGGGACTAGCGGGAGGGAGCTCCTACGAGCAGTACTTC.